Shown below are 2 T cell receptor beta chains from a single sample sequenced in a study of CD8 T cells in ankylosing spondylitis. Study results and caveats: What appeared characteristic of ankylosing spondylitis blood was a TCR beta motif of 7 or 8 highly homologous variants.

MiXCR, run by TCRdb on the 5' RACE reads, gives a single entry per CDR3 protein. Among fewer than 550,000 distinct CDR3 sequences listed, roughly 5.3% were seen once. What these receptors recognize is not known. Sequenced input: blood, either unsorted or a sorted T cell fraction (not recorded which). These receptors were obtained from a male donor with ankylosing spondylitis.

This clonotype was picked up many times. The V call is TRBV12-3 or TRBV12-4, the J call TRBJ2-1, with 11 bases that match TRBD2. J was trimmed by 0 bases and V by 6 bases; bases with no gene match: 7. The CDR3 totals 17 residues. The CDR3, as DNA: TGTGCCAGCAGCACCGGGACTAGCGGTAGCTCCTACAATGAGCAGTTCTTC. Amino acids: CASSTGTSGSSYNEQFF.

This clonotype came up many times. V and J are TRBV2 and TRBJ1-6; D unclear. CDR1 SNHLY and CDR2 FYNNEI come from the germline V gene. This CDR3 is built from 13 residues. V shed 7 bases and J shed 11 bases, with 15 bases lying between them. The CDR3 region is CASTLSNPAPLHF. DNA for the CDR3: TGTGCCAGCACTCTTTCTAACCCGGCACCCCTCCACTTT.